This T cell receptor (beta chain) was identified during a study of regulatory T cells in long-lasting Graves disease. A word on this clonotype: What it binds is not known. The CDR3 does not end in the conserved phenylalanine or tryptophan, so this is likely a read error.

As for time point: newly diagnosed GD, antithyroid drugs for less than 3 months. Construction of the TCR library relied on RNA isolated from PBMCs. The study, taken as a whole, reports: Persistent Graves' patients had lower TCR diversity than newly diagnosed ones.

Investigators prepared the TCR beta libraries by applying iRepertoire HTBI primers and Arm-PCR of CDR3 regions. TCRdb re-called the multiplex PCR reads with MiXCR, one entry per CDR3 protein. Of under 300,000 distinct CDR3 sequences in the sample, over 20% were seen once. The CDR3 length is 14 residues. Trimming left V 3 bases short and J 3 bases short, with 12 bases between. Germline CDR1 and CDR2: SGHTA and FQGNSA. The TCR sequence derives from a female donor with Graves disease. V usage is TRBV7-2 and J usage is TRBJ2-7; possibly TRBD2 for D (6 bases). The sample here was peripheral blood mononuclear cells (PBMCs), taken at new diagnosis, from a patient treated with antithyroid drugs. The CDR3 protein is CASSLGGSVYEQYS. CDR3 DNA: TGTGCCAGCAGCTTGGGGGGATCGGTCTACGAGCAGTACTCC.